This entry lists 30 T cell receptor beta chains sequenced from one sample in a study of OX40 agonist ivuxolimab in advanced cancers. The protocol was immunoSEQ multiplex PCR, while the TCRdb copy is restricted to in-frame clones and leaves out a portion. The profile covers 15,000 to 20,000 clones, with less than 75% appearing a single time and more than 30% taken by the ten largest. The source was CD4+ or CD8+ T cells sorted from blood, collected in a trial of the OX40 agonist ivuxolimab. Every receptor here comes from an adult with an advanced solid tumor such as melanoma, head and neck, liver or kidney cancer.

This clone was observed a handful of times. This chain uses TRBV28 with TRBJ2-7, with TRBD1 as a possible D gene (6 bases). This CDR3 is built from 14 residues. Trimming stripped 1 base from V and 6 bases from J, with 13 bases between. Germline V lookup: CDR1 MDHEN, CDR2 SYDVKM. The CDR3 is CASSLFTGSGEQYF. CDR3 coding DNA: TGTGCCAGCAGTTTATTTACAGGGTCGGGCGAGCAGTACTTC.

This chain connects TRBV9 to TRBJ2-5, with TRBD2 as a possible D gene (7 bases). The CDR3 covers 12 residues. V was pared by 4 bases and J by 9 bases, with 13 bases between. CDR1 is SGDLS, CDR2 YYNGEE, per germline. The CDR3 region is CASSSGGGAQYF. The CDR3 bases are TGTGCCAGCAGCTCCGGAGGGGGGGCCCAGTACTTC.

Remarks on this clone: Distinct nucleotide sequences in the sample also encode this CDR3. The CDR3 bases are TGTGCCAGTAGTATGGGGGGATATGGCTACACCTTC. Its protein product is CASSMGGYGYTF. The chain couples TRBV19 to TRBJ1-2, with D perhaps matching TRBD1 (5 bases). The V gene lost 3 bases and the J gene lost 5 bases, with 7 bases spanning the gap. From germline, CDR1 is LNHDA and CDR2 SQIVND (reference sequence). The CDR3 has 12 amino acids.

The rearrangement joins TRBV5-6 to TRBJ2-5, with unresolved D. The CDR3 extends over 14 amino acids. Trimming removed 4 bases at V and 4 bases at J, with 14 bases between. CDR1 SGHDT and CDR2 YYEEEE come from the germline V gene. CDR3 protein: CASSLRASLETQYF. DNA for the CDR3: TGTGCCAGCAGCCTCCGGGCTAGTTTAGAGACCCAGTACTTC.

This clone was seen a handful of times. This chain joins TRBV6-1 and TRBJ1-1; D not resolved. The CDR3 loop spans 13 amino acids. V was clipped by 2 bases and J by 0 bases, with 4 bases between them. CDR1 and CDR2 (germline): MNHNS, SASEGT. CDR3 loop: CASSEPMNTEAFF. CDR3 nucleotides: TGTGCCAGCAGTGAACCGATGAACACTGAAGCTTTCTTT.

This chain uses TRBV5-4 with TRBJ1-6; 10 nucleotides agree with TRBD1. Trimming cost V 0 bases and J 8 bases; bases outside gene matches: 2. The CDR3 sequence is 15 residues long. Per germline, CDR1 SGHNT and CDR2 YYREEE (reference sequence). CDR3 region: CASSLVGQGYSPLHF. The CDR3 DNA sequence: TGTGCCAGCAGCTTGGTGGGACAGGGGTATTCACCCCTCCACTTT.

CDR3 DNA: TGTGCCAGCAGTTTATGGGACAGGCCTTACAATGAGCAGTTCTTC. The encoded protein is CASSLWDRPYNEQFF. J is TRBJ2-1 and V is TRBV27; 8 bases align to TRBD1. This CDR3 region has 15 residues. Trimming cost V 1 base and J 4 bases; bases outside gene matches: 3. Germline CDR1 reads MNHEY; CDR2 reads SMNVEV (reference sequence).

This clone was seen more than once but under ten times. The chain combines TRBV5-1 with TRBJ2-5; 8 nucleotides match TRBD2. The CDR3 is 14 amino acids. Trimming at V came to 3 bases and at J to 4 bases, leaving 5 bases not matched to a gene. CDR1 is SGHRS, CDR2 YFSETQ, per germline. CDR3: CASSYSGSGETQYF. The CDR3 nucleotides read TGCGCCAGCAGCTACAGCGGGAGTGGAGAGACCCAGTACTTC.

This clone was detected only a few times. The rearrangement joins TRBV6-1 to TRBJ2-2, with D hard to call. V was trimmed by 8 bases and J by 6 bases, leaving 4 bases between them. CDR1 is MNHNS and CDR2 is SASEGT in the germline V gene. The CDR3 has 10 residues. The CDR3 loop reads CASGSGELFF. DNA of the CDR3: TGTGCCAGCGGATCCGGGGAGCTGTTTTTT.

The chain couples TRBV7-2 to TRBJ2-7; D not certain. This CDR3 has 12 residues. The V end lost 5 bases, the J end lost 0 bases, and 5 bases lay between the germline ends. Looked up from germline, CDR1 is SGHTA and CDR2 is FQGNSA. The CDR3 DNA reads TGTGCCAGCAGCCTCAACTCCTACGAGCAGTACTTC. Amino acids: CASSLNSYEQYF.

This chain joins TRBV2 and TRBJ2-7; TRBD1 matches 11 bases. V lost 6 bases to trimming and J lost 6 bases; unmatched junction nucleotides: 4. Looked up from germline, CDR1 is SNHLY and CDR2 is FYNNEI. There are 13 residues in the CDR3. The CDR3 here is CASRRTGGGEQYF. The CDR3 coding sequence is TGTGCCAGCAGGAGGACAGGGGGCGGCGAGCAGTACTTC.

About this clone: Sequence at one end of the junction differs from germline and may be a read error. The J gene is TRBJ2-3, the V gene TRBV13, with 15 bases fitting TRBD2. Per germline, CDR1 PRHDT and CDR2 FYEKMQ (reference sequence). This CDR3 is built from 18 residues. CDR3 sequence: CASSLIIGTSGRSRYAVF. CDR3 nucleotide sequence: TGTGCCAGCAGCTTAATCATCGGGACTAGCGGGAGGAGCAGATACGCAGTATTT.

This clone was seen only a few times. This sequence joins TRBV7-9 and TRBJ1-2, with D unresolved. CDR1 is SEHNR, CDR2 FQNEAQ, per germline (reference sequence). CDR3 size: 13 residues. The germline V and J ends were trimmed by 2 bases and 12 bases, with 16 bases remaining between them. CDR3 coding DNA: TGTGCCAGCAGCTTAACGACTGAGTTTGGTGACACCTTC. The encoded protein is CASSLTTEFGDTF.

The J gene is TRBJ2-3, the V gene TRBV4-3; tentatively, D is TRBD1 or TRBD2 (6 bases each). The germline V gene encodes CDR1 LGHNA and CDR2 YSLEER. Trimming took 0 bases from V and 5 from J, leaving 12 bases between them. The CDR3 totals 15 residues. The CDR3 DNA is TGCGCCAGCAGCCAAGATAACGGGGGCGGAGATACGCAGTATTTT. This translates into CASSQDNGGGDTQYF.

Written as DNA, the CDR3 is TGTGCCAGCAGTTATTGGGACAGCTCGAATCATAACACTGAAGCTTTCTTT. Amino acids: CASSYWDSSNHNTEAFF. V is TRBV28 and J is TRBJ1-1; TRBD1 matches at 7 bases. J was trimmed by 2 bases and V by 4 bases; bases with no gene match: 13. Germline loops: CDR1 MDHEN, CDR2 SYDVKM. The CDR3 spans 17 residues.

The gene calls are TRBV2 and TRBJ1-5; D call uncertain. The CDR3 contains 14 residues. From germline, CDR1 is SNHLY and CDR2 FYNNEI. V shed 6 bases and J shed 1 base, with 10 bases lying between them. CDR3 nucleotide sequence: TGTGCCAGCAGCGCCGGGATAAGCAATCAGCCCCAGCATTTT. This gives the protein CASSAGISNQPQHF.

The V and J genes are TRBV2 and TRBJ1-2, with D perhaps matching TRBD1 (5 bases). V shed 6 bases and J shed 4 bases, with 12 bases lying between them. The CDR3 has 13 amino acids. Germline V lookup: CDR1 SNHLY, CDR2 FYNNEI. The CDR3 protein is CASSSAGTYGYTF. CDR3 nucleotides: TGTGCCAGCAGCTCAGCCGGGACCTATGGCTACACCTTC.

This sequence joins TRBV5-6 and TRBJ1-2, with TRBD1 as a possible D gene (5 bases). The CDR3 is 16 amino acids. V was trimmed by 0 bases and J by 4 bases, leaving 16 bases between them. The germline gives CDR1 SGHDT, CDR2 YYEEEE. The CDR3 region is CASSLAPPGVGYGYTF. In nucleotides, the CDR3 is TGTGCCAGCAGCTTGGCCCCCCCGGGGGTAGGCTATGGCTACACCTTC.

In nucleotides, the CDR3 is TGTGCCAGCAGTTACAGCCTTTCCAATCAGCCCCAGCATTTT. Translation gives CASSYSLSNQPQHF. The chain couples TRBV6-5 to TRBJ1-5; D gene unclear. The length of the CDR3 is 14 residues. V was cut by 2 bases and J by 3 bases, with 8 bases left in between. Germline lookup yields CDR1 MNHEY and CDR2 SVGAGI.

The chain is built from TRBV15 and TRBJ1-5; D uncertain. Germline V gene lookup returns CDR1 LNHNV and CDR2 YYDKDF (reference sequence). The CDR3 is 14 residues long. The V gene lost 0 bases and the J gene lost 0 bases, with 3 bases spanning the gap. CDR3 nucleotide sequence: TGTGCCACCAGCAGAGATCTTAGCAATCAGCCCCAGCATTTT. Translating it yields CATSRDLSNQPQHF.

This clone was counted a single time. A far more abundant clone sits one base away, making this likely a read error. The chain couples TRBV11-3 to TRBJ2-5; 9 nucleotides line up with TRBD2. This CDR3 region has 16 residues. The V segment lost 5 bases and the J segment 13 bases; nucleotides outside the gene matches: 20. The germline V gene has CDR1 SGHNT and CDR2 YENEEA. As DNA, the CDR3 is TGTGCCAGCAGCCAAGATTTCCCCCTGGCGGGGGGGCTCCCGTACTTC. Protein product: CASSQDFPLAGGLPYF.

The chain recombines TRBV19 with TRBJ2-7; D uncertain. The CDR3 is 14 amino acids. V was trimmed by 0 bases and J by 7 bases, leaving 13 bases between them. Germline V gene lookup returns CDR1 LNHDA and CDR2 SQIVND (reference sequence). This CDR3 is CASSIDLLSEEQYF. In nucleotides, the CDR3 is TGTGCCAGTAGTATAGATCTCCTTTCTGAAGAGCAGTACTTC.

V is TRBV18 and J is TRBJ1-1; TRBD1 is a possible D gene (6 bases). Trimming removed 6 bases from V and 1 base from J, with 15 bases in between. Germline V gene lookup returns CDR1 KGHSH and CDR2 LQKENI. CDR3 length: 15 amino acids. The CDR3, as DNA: TGTGCCAGCTCGGAACGACTACAGGGGAACACTGAAGCTTTCTTT. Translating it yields CASSERLQGNTEAFF.

The CDR3 is CASSPFNAGTGTYEQYF. In DNA form, the CDR3 reads TGTGCCAGCAGCCCCTTCAACGCAGGGACAGGGACTTACGAGCAGTACTTC. The chain carries TRBV7-9 and TRBJ2-7, with 9 bases that match TRBD1. V was pared by 5 bases and J by 4 bases, with 15 bases of the junction left unmatched. CDR1 is SEHNR and CDR2 is FQNEAQ in the germline V gene (reference sequence). The CDR3 has 17 amino acids.

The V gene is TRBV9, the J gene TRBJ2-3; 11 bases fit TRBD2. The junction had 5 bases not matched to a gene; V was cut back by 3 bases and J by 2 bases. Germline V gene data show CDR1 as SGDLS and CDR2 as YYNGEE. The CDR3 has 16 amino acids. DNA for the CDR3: TGTGCCAGCAGCGCCGGGACTAGCGGATTCACAGATACGCAGTATTTT. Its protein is CASSAGTSGFTDTQYF.

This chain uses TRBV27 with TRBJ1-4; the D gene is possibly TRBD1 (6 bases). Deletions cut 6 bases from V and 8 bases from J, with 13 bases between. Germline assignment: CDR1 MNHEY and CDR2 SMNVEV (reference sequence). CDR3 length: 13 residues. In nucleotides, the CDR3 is TGTGCCAGCAGACTAGAGGGACACGAAAAACTGTTTTTT. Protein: CASRLEGHEKLFF.

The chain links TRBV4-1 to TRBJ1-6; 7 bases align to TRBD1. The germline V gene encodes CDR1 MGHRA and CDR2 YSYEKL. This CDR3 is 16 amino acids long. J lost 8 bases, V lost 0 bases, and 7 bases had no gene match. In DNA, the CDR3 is TGCGCCAGCAGCCAAGATTTGCCAGGGGGTTATTCACCCCTCCACTTT. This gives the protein CASSQDLPGGYSPLHF.

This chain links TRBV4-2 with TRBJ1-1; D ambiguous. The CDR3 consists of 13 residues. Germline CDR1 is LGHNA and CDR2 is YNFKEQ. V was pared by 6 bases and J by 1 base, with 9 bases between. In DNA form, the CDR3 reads TGTGCCAGCAGTCACGAGGCGAACACTGAAGCTTTCTTT. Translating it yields CASSHEANTEAFF.

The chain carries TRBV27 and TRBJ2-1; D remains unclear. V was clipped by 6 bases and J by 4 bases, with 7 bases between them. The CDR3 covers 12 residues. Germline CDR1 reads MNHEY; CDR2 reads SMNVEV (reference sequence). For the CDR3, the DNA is TGTGCCAGCAGGGCGCGGTACAATGAGCAGTTCTTC. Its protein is CASRARYNEQFF.

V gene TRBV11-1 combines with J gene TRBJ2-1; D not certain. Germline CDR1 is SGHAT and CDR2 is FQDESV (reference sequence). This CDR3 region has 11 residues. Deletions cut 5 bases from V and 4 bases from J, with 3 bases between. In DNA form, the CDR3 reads TGTGCCAGCAGCGAATACAATGAGCAGTTCTTC. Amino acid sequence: CASSEYNEQFF.